This TCR beta chain emerged from a study of identical twins. This clonotype was detected ten times or more. Via MiXCR, TCRdb re-called the 5' RACE reads, giving one row per CDR3 protein. The sample contains over 200,000 distinct CDR3 sequences, approximately 7.1% of which appear only once. V was clipped by 5 bases and J by 6 bases, with 12 bases between them. The CDR3 loop spans 13 amino acids. These same data were also listed under a study on T cells expressing NK-cell markers.

The chain uses TRBV12-3 or TRBV12-4 and TRBJ2-3; D is undetermined. The sequence derives from a woman aged 18-29 years in good health. The sequenced sample consisted of CD8+ T cells sorted from blood. The CDR3 reads CASSIPAADTQYF. In DNA form, the CDR3 reads TGTGCCAGCAGTATCCCCGCCGCGGATACGCAGTATTTT.